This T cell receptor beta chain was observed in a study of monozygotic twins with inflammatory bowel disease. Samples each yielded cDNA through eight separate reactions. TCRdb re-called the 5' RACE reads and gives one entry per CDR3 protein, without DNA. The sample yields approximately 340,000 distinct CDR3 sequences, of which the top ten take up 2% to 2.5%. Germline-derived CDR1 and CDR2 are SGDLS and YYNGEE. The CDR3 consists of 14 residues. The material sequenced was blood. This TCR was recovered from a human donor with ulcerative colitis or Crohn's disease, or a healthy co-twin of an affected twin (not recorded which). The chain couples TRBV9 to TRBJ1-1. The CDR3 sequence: CASSVNDEGIEAFF.